The sequence of this TCR beta chain was determined in a study of OX40 agonist ivuxolimab in advanced cancers. Study overall: Age averaged 60 years (range about 20 to 79), and more than 80% were male.

The germline CDR1 and CDR2 sequences are SGHRS and YFSETQ. Trimming took 1 base from V and 3 from J, leaving 8 bases between them. This CDR3 spans 13 amino acids. Study-level results: Antigens targeted by the expanded peripheral T cells were not determined.

In regard to this clone: What it recognizes is unknown.

Clones were sequenced by immunoSEQ multiplex PCR, and TCRdb holds only the in-frame ones, with some missing. In the table there are under 15,000 clones, more than 85% of which are singletons. The J gene is TRBJ2-7, the V gene TRBV5-1; D possibly corresponds to TRBD2 (6 bases). Sequences were derived from CD4+ or CD8+ T cells sorted from blood, sampled in a trial of the OX40 agonist ivuxolimab. This receptor was obtained from an adult with an advanced solid tumor such as melanoma, head and neck, liver or kidney cancer. In DNA form, the CDR3 reads TGCGCCAGCAGCTTGAGGAGGGGCTACGAGCAGTACTTC. Translation gives CASSLRRGYEQYF.